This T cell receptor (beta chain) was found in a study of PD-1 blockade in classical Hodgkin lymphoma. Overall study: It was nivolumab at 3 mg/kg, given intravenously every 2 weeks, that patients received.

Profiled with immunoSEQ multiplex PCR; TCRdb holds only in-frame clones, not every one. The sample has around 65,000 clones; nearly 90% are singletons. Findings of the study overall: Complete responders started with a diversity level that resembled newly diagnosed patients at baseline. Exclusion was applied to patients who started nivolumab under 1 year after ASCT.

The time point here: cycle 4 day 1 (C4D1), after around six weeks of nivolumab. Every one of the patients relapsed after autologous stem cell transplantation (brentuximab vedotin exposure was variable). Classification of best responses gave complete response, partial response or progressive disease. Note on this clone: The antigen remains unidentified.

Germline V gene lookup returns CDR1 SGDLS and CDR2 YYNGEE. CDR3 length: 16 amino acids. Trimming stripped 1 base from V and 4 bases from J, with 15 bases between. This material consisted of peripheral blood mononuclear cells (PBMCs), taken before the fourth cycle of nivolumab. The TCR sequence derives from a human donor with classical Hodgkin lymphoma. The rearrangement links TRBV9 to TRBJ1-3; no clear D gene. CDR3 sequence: CASSVSSDASGNTIYF. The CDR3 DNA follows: TGTGCCAGCAGCGTAAGCTCGGACGCCTCGGGAAACACCATATATTTT. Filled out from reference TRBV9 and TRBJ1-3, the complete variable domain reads DSGVTQTPKHLITATGQRVTLRCSPRSGDLSVYWYQQSLDQGLQFLIQYYNGEERAKGNILERFSAQQFPDLHSELNLSSLELGDSALYFCASSVSSDASGNTIYFGEGSWLTVV.